This T cell receptor (beta chain) appears in the sequencing data of a study of OX40 agonist ivuxolimab in advanced cancers. Germline CDR1 and CDR2: WNHNN and SYGVQD (reference sequence). Unmatched junction bases numbered 6, after V lost 5 bases and J lost 5 bases. The length of the CDR3 is 13 residues. The data were produced by immunoSEQ multiplex PCR, yet TCRdb's version contains in-frame clones alone and is incomplete. There are 6,500 to 8,000 clones in the sample; about 95% occur only once, and approximately 10% lies in the top ten. V and J are TRBV10-1 and TRBJ2-7; 7 positions match TRBD1. This TCR was recovered from an adult with an advanced solid tumor such as melanoma, head and neck, liver or kidney cancer. Sequencing used CD4+ or CD8+ T cells sorted from blood, obtained in a trial of the OX40 agonist ivuxolimab. CDR3 sequence reads: CASSQDRRDEQYF. Here the CDR3 DNA reads TGCGCCAGCAGTCAGGACAGGCGGGACGAGCAGTACTTC.